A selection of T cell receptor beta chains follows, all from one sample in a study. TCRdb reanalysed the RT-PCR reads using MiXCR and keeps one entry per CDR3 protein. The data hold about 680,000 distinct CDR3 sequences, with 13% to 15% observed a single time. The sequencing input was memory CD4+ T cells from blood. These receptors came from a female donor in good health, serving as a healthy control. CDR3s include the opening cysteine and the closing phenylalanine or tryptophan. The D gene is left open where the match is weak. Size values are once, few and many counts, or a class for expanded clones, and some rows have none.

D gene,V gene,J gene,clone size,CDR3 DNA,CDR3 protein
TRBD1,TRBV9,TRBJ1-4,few,TGTGCCAGCAGCGCTAACCCAGGGGGTAGTGAAAAACTGTTTTTT,CASSANPGGSEKLFF
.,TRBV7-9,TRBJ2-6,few,TGTGCCAGCAGCTCGACAGGACCCTCTGGGGCCAACGTCCTGACTTTC,CASSSTGPSGANVLTF
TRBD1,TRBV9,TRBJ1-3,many,TGTGCCAGCAGCGCCGGGACAGCAGTTTCTGGAAACACCATATATTTT,CASSAGTAVSGNTIYF
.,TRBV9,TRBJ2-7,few,TGTGCCAGCAGCGTAGCCCCAGAGGTCTACGAGCAGTACTTC,CASSVAPEVYEQYF
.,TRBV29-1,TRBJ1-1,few,TGCAGCGCTGACACAATGAACACTGAAGCTTTCTTT,CSADTMNTEAFF
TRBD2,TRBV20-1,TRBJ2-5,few,TGCAGTGCTAGTTTGCGACTAGCGGGGGGTGGGGAGACCCAGTACTTC,CSASLRLAGGGETQYF
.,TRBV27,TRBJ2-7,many,TGTGCCAGCAGTTTAAGGGTACGGGCTGCCCCCGGCGAGCAGTACTTC,CASSLRVRAAPGEQYF
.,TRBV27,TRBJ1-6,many,TGTGCCAGCGCGAGGGGGAATTCACCCCTCCACTTT,CASARGNSPLHF
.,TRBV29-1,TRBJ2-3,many,TGCAGCGTCAAGGGACGGATGCAGGATACGCAGTATTTT,CSVKGRMQDTQYF
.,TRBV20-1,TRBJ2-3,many,TGCAGTGCTAGGGGAGCTGCTAGCACAGATACGCAGTATTTT,CSARGAASTDTQYF
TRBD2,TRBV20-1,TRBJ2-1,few,TGCAGTGCTAGTGGGGACTACCGGACTAGCGTACGAGATGAGCAGTTCTTC,CSASGDYRTSVRDEQFF
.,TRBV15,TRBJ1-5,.,TGTGCCACCAGCAGCGTCATGGGAGTCCAGCCCCAGCATTTT,CATSSVMGVQPQHF
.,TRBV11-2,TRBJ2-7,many,TGTGCCAGCAGCAGATATGGGGCAGAGTACGAGCAGTACTTC,CASSRYGAEYEQYF
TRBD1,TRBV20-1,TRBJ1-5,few,TGCAGTGCTTCGGACAGGGTGGGCGGTAGTCAGCCCCAGCATTTT,CSASDRVGGSQPQHF
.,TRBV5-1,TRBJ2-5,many,TGCGCCAGCAGCTTGGAGGGGTTTCGAGAGACCCAGTACTTC,CASSLEGFRETQYF
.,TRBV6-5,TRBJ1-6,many,TGTGCCAGCAGTATGGACAGTCGAAATAATTCACCCCTCCACTTT,CASSMDSRNNSPLHF
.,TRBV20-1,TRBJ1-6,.,TGCAGTGCTAGAGATAGGGGGACTTTTATTTCACCCCTCCACTTT,CSARDRGTFISPLHF
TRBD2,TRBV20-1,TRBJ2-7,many,TGCAGTGCTAGAGGGATACTAGCGGGCCTCTCCTACGAGCAGTACTTC,CSARGILAGLSYEQYF
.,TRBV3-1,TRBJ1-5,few,TGTGCCAGCAGCCAGGGGGCAGGAGGTCAGCCCCAGCATTTT,CASSQGAGGQPQHF
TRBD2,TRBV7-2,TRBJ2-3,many,TGTGCCAGCAGCTTAGCTAGCGGGGTAGGCCAAGATACGCAGTATTTT,CASSLASGVGQDTQYF
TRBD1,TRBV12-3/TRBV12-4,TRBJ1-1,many,TGTGCCAGCAGGTTGGGACAGGGGGGCACTGAAGCTTTCTTT,CASRLGQGGTEAFF
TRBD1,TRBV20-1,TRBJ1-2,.,TGCAGTGCTAGAAATCCCCTGGGACAGGGAGGTTATGGCTACACCTTC,CSARNPLGQGGYGYTF
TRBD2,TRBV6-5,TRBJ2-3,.,TGTGCCAGCAGTTACTCGATGGCTAGCGGGAGAGGGGGTACGCAGTATTTT,CASSYSMASGRGGTQYF
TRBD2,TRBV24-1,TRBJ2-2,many,TGTGCCACCAGTGACCCCAGCAGCGGGGCCAACACCGGGGAGCTGTTTTTT,CATSDPSSGANTGELFF
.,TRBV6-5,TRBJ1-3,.,TGTGCCAGCAAGGACTCTGGAAACACCATATATTTT,CASKDSGNTIYF
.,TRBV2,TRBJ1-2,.,TGTGCCAGCAGTGAAGAGAAGGAGTCCTATGGCTACACCTTC,CASSEEKESYGYTF
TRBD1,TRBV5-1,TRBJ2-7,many,TGCGCCAGCAGCTCCGTCCCGGGACAGGGATCGGGCTCCTACGAGCAGTACTTC,CASSSVPGQGSGSYEQYF
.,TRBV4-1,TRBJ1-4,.,TGCGCCAGCAGCTTGACCGGGACACGTAATGAAAAACTGTTTTTT,CASSLTGTRNEKLFF
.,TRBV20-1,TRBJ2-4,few,TGCAGTGCTAGACCCGCGAGTCAAGCCAAAAACATTCAGTACTTC,CSARPASQAKNIQYF
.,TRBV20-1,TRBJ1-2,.,TGCAGTGCTAGGGGAAGGGCCGTTAACTATGGCTACACCTTC,CSARGRAVNYGYTF
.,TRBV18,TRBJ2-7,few,TGTGCCAGCTCACCAGTGAGACAGACTTACGAGCAGTACTTC,CASSPVRQTYEQYF
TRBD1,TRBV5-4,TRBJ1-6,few,TGTGCCAGCAGCATTCCAGGGGGAGGTAATTCACCCCTCCACTTT,CASSIPGGGNSPLHF
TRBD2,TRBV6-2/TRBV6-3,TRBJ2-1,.,TGTGCCAGCAGTTACGGGCGGGGGGGCTCCTACAATGAGCAGTTCTTC,CASSYGRGGSYNEQFF
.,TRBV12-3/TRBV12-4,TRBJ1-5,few,TGTGCCAGCAGCCTTTCCCTTAACAGAGGCAATCAGCCCCAGCATTTT,CASSLSLNRGNQPQHF
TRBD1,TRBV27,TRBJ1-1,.,TGTGCCAGCAATCTCAGGGGGCTAGGCACTGAAGCTTTCTTT,CASNLRGLGTEAFF
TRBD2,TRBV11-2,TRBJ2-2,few,TGTGCCAGCAGCTTAGTTAGCGGGACGGGAGGCACCGGGGAGCTGTTTTTT,CASSLVSGTGGTGELFF
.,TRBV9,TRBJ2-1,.,TGTGCCAGCAGCGTATTAGAGGGGTCCTACAATGAGCAGTTCTTC,CASSVLEGSYNEQFF
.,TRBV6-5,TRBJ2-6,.,TGTGCCAGCAGTTATGGAGTGAGGTTC,CASSYGVRF
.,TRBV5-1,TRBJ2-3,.,TGCGCCAGCAGCTTGGGTGGCTCCCTCACAGATACGCAGTATTTT,CASSLGGSLTDTQYF
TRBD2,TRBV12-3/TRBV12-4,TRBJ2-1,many,TGTGCCAGCAGTTTTGGACTAGCGGGAGGCAATGAGCAGTTCTTC,CASSFGLAGGNEQFF
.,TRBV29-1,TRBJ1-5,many,TGCAGCGTTGTCGAGGCCTTTGGACAGCCCCAGCATTTT,CSVVEAFGQPQHF
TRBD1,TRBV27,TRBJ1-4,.,TGTGCCACCAGACAGGGAACTGATGAAAAACTGTTTTTT,CATRQGTDEKLFF
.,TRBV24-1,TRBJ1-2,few,TGTGCCACCAGTGGCGAAGGGGGCTATGGCTACACCTTC,CATSGEGGYGYTF
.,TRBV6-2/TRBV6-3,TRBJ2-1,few,TGTGCCAGCAGCCACTTCTACCTACCGAATGAGCAGTTCTTC,CASSHFYLPNEQFF
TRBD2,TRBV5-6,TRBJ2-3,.,TGTGCCAGCAGCACTTGGACTAGCGGGAGGGCTGGAACAGATACGCAGTATTTT,CASSTWTSGRAGTDTQYF
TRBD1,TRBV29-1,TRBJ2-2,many,TGCAGCGTTGAAACGGGACAGTCGAACACCGGGGAGCTGTTTTTT,CSVETGQSNTGELFF
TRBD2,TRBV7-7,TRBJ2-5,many,TGTGCTAGCAGCTTAGAGGGAGGGTCAGAGACCCAGTACTTC,CASSLEGGSETQYF
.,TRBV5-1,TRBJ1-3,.,TGCGCCAGCAGCTTGGAGGGGGACAACTCTGGAAACACCATATATTTT,CASSLEGDNSGNTIYF
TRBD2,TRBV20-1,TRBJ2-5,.,TGCAGTGCAACCCCGGGACTAGCGGAAAGGGGGCCCCAGTACTTC,CSATPGLAERGPQYF
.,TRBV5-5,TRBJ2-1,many,TGTGCCAGCAGCTTTCAGCTAGATGTTACCCCGTTCTTC,CASSFQLDVTPFF
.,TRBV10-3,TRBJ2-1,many,TGTGCCATCACGGGCGGGATCTCCTACAATGAGCAGTTCTTC,CAITGGISYNEQFF
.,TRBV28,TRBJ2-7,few,TGTGCCAGCAGTTTGGTTAGCGACGGGATCGAGCAGTACTTC,CASSLVSDGIEQYF
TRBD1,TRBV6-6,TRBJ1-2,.,TGTGCCAGCAGTTACCCAACAGGGGGCTTTGGCTACACCTTC,CASSYPTGGFGYTF
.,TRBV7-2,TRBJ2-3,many,TGTGCCAGCAGCTTAGTTGGTGGAGATACGCAGTATTTT,CASSLVGGDTQYF